What follows are 11 T cell receptor beta chains derived from one specimen sequenced in a study of shared clonotypes between healthy human individuals (dated by TCRdb to the early 2020s). The library was produced with the immunoSEQ multiplex PCR assay. This is the immuneACCESS table as TCRdb keeps it, with only in-frame sequences that have V and J called. A part of the clones is gone; compared with another copy, unresolved V genes explain less than half, and the rest is unexplained. The sample yields 950,000 to 1,100,000 clones; around 76% were counted once. 1.4% to 1.5% of the sample lies in the top ten. The sequenced material came from memory CD4+ T cells sorted from blood. The intended sense of this specimen's cell subset or site label: CD45RA-negative fraction. These receptor sequences come from a man aged 18 to 29 in good health.

V usage is TRBV10-2 and J usage is TRBJ2-2; tentatively, D is TRBD1 or TRBD2 (6 bases each). CDR1 is WSHSY and CDR2 is SAAADI in the germline V gene. The CDR3 is 15 residues long. V was clipped by 7 bases and J by 0 bases, with 12 bases between them. The CDR3 bases are TGCGCCAGCAAGCCGGAGGGGGCGAACACCGGGGAGCTGTTTTTT. It encodes CASKPEGANTGELFF.

This clone was detected only a few times. The chain combines TRBV7-2 with TRBJ2-7, with D unresolved. Looked up from germline, CDR1 is SGHTA and CDR2 is FQGNSA. This CDR3 spans 13 amino acids. V was trimmed by 5 bases and J by 2 bases, leaving 10 bases between them. The CDR3 region has the DNA TGTGCCAGCAGCATGAGCCTGACCTACGAGCAGTACTTC. Translated: CASSMSLTYEQYF.

The V and J genes are TRBV7-2 and TRBJ1-6, with 10 bases matching TRBD1. This CDR3 is 15 amino acids long. Germline CDR1 reads SGHTA; CDR2 reads FQGNSA. V was pared by 2 bases and J by 7 bases, with 2 bases of the junction left unmatched. CDR3 protein: CASSLRTGGNSPLHF. In nucleotides, the CDR3 is TGTGCCAGCAGCTTAAGGACAGGGGGGAATTCACCCCTCCACTTT.

The chain links TRBV14 to TRBJ2-5; 7 bases fit TRBD2. The CDR3 is 14 residues long. Per germline, CDR1 SGHDN and CDR2 FVKESK. V gave up 3 bases and J gave up 2 bases; unmatched junction bases: 3. CDR3 coding DNA: TGTGCCAGCAGCCAGCGGGGAGGGCAAGAGACCCAGTACTTC. This gives the protein CASSQRGGQETQYF. Variable domain in full (rest from reference TRBV14 and TRBJ2-5): EAGVTQFPSHSVIEKGQTVTLRCDPISGHDNLYWYRRVMGKEIKFLLHFVKESKQDESGMPNNRFLAERTGGTYSTLKVQPAELEDSGVYFCASSQRGGQETQYFGPGTRLLVL.

This clone was found once. This rearrangement joins TRBV5-1 to TRBJ2-2; D may be TRBD1 (5 bases). CDR1 SGHRS and CDR2 YFSETQ come from the germline V gene. CDR3 length: 13 residues. V was cut by 4 bases and J by 1 base, with 5 bases left in between. This chain's CDR3 is CASSGQNTGELFF. The CDR3 region has the DNA TGCGCCAGCAGCGGACAGAACACCGGGGAGCTGTTTTTT.

The rearrangement joins TRBV28 to TRBJ2-6; D remains ambiguous. CDR1 MDHEN and CDR2 SYDVKM come from the germline V gene. Trimming took 10 bases from V and 1 from J, leaving 8 bases between them. The CDR3 is 13 residues long. DNA of the CDR3: TGTGCCATCGAAAAGTCTGGGGCCAACGTCCTGACTTTC. Its protein product is CAIEKSGANVLTF.

The chain combines TRBV19 with TRBJ2-7; D gene uncertain. V gave up 4 bases and J gave up 2 bases, with 9 bases separating them. The CDR3 is made up of 13 amino acids. Germline V gene data show CDR1 as LNHDA and CDR2 as SQIVND (reference sequence). The chain's CDR3 is CASSTGVPYEQYF. The CDR3 nucleotides read TGTGCCAGTAGTACAGGTGTCCCCTACGAGCAGTACTTC.

The J gene is TRBJ1-6, the V gene TRBV27; D is undetermined. The CDR3 contains 12 residues. Germline V gene data show CDR1 as MNHEY and CDR2 as SMNVEV (reference sequence). V lost 6 bases and J 13 bases, leaving 13 bases between the germline ends. Written as DNA, the CDR3 is TGTGCCAGCAGCTATATGTCAGGTCCCCTCCACTTT. Amino acid sequence: CASSYMSGPLHF.

This clone was counted ten times or more. The rearrangement uses TRBV6-1 and TRBJ1-1, with 7 nucleotides matching TRBD1. V shed 2 bases and J 10 bases; nucleotides not matched to a gene: 7. Germline CDR1 and CDR2: MNHNS and SASEGT. The CDR3 loop spans 13 amino acids. CDR3 residues: CASSELRQGGAFF. The CDR3 DNA follows: TGTGCCAGCAGTGAACTCAGGCAGGGGGGAGCTTTCTTT.

J is TRBJ1-1 and V is TRBV28; D is possibly TRBD1 (5 bases). The CDR3 runs to 14 residues. Trimming removed 8 bases from V and 3 bases from J, with 16 bases in between. Germline CDR1 reads MDHEN; CDR2 reads SYDVKM. CDR3 sequence: CASWTGTGHTEAFF. The CDR3 nucleotides read TGTGCCAGCTGGACCGGGACGGGCCACACTGAAGCTTTCTTT. Supplemented by reference TRBV28 and TRBJ1-1, the full variable domain reads DVKVTQSSRYLVKRTGEKVFLECVQDMDHENMFWYRQDPGLGLRLIYFSYDVKMKEKGDIPEGYSVSREKKERFSLILESASTNQTSMYLCASWTGTGHTEAFFGQGTRLTVV.

The table lists this clone with many counts. The chain combines TRBV2 with TRBJ1-2; 7 nucleotides match TRBD1. J gave up 2 bases and V 6 bases, and 12 bases lay outside the gene matches. CDR1 and CDR2 (germline): SNHLY, FYNNEI. This CDR3 is 16 amino acids long. CDR3 protein: CASRVNRGRSNYGYTF. Written as DNA, the CDR3 is TGTGCCAGCAGGGTTAACAGGGGCCGCAGCAACTATGGCTACACCTTC.